This T cell receptor beta chain appears in the sequencing data of a study of human T cells and chemical hapten exposure. Regarding time point: patch test 3, about 24 weeks after DPC sensitization. The treatment is: therapeutic diphenylcyclopropenone sensitization with weekly scalp DPC. Per the germline V gene, CDR1 is ENHRY and CDR2 is SYGVKD. The CDR3 loop spans 13 amino acids. The V gene lost 10 bases and the J gene lost 1 base, with 13 bases spanning the gap. One entry per CDR3 protein, called by TCRdb with MiXCR from the RACE reads. The table shows about 190,000 distinct CDR3 sequences, with around 25% occurring only once.

The TCR sequence derives from a woman in her forties with alopecia areata. Some clones in this sample may be carry-over from other donors' samples. The starting material was whole blood, obtained in connection with sensitization to the hapten diphenylcyclopropenone (DPC). V is TRBV10-3 and J is TRBJ1-1; D is uncertain. CDR3 sequence (DNA): TGTGCCACCCTCGACGGATCGAACACTGAAGCTTTCTTT. It encodes CATLDGSNTEAFF.